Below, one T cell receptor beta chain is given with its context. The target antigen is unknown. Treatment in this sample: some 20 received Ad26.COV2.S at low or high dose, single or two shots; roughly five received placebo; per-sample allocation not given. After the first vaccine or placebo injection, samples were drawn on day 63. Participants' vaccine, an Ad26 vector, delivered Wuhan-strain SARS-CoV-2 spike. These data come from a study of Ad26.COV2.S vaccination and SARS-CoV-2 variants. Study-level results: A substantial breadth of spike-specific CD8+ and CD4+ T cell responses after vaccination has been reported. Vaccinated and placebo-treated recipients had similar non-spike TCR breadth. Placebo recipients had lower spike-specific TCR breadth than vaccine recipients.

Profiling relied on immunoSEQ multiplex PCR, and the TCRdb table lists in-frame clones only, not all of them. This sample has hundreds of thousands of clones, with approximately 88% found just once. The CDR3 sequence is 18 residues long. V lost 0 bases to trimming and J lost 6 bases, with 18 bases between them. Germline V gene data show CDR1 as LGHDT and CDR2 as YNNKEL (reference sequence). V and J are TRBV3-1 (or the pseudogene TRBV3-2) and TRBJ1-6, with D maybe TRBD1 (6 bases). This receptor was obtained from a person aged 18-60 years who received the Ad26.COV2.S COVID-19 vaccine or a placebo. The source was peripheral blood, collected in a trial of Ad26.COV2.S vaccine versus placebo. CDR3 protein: CASSQDLSGVISNSPLHF. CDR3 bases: TGTGCCAGCAGCCAAGATCTTTCAGGGGTAATCTCTAATTCACCCCTCCACTTT.